Shown below are 22 T cell receptor beta chains from a single sample sequenced in a study of T-cell memory formation after mild COVID-19. TCRdb redid the calling of the 5' RACE reads with MiXCR, one entry per CDR3 protein. The data show roughly 480,000 distinct CDR3 sequences, with around 25% seen just once and 12% held by the top ten. Material: PBMCs or a T cell subset sorted from them (not recorded which). The receptors here all came from an adult woman who had mild COVID-19 (a few samples of this study predate the infection). Cell type and time point are not known.

This clonotype occurred a few times. The CDR3 loop is CASSRGEWGRLGESNQPQHF. CDR3 bases: TGTGCCAGCAGCCGCGGAGAGTGGGGCAGGCTAGGTGAGAGCAATCAGCCCCAGCATTTT. J is TRBJ1-5 and V is TRBV11-2; D may be TRBD1 (5 bases). V was pared by 5 bases and J by 1 base, with 27 bases between. The germline CDR1 and CDR2 sequences are SGHAT and FQNNGV. The CDR3 extends over 20 amino acids.

This clonotype has only a few counts. This chain joins TRBV6-6 and TRBJ2-2, with D possibly TRBD1 on 6 matching bases. V gave up 2 bases and J gave up 2 bases, with 6 bases separating them. The CDR3 contains 14 residues. The germline gives CDR1 MNHNY, CDR2 SVGAGI (reference sequence). The CDR3 region has the DNA TGTGCCAGCAGTTACGGGGGCAACACCGGGGAGCTGTTTTTT. Amino acid sequence: CASSYGGNTGELFF.

This clonotype has just a few counts. The V gene is TRBV6-1, the J gene TRBJ2-2; 12 bases are a match to TRBD1. The CDR3 spans 15 residues. The germline CDR1 and CDR2 sequences are MNHNS and SASEGT. V was clipped by 7 bases and J by 7 bases; unmatched bases: 7. The CDR3 nucleotides are TGTGCCAGCAATGTGGGACAGGGGGCGTTCGGGGAGCTGTTTTTT. Translating it yields CASNVGQGAFGELFF.

This clonotype has a handful of counts. The rearrangement uses TRBV3-1 and TRBJ2-3, with TRBD2 as a possible D gene (6 bases). The CDR3 has 11 amino acids. The V end was cut by 5 bases, the J end by 12 bases, with 12 bases between. Looked up from germline, CDR1 is LGHDT and CDR2 is YNNKEL (reference sequence). CDR3 loop: CASSYAGGQYF. CDR3 DNA sequence: TGTGCCAGCAGCTACGCCGGGGGTCAGTATTTT.

Only a few counts were recorded for this clonotype. The J gene is TRBJ2-7, the V gene TRBV5-1, with unresolved D. Germline CDR1 SGHRS, CDR2 YFSETQ. V was shortened by 3 bases and J by 0 bases, with 16 bases between the two germline ends. This CDR3 is built from 16 residues. CDR3 residues: CASSSLYDTSSYEQYF. The CDR3 coding sequence is TGCGCCAGCAGCTCGTTATATGACACCAGCTCCTACGAGCAGTACTTC.

This clonotype was observed at least ten times. The chain has TRBV11-2 and TRBJ1-1; 7 positions agree with TRBD1. The V segment lost 4 bases and the J segment 4 bases; nucleotides outside the gene matches: 6. Germline-derived CDR1 and CDR2 are SGHAT and FQNNGV. The CDR3 consists of 14 residues. CDR3: CASSWHRGTTEAFF. The CDR3, as DNA: TGTGCCAGCAGCTGGCACAGGGGAACCACTGAAGCTTTCTTT.

V usage is TRBV25-1 and J usage is TRBJ1-1; 10 bases match TRBD1. CDR3 length: 15 amino acids. Germline CDR1 MGHDK, CDR2 SYGVNS. V gave up 4 bases and J gave up 2 bases; unmatched junction bases: 4. CDR3 DNA sequence: TGTGCCAGCAGTGCACGGGACAGGGGCAACACTGAAGCTTTCTTT. It is translated as CASSARDRGNTEAFF.

There are a few counts of this clonotype. The CDR3 reads CASHRRGQGEAFF. The CDR3 bases are TGTGCCAGCCACCGTCGGGGGCAAGGTGAAGCTTTCTTT. This chain joins TRBV7-8 and TRBJ1-1; TRBD1 might be the D (6 bases). With 8 bases removed from V and 7 bases from J, the gap between germline ends came to 17 bases. Germline CDR1 is SGHVS and CDR2 is FQNEAQ. The CDR3 extends over 13 amino acids.

The chain couples TRBV12-3 or TRBV12-4 to TRBJ2-2, with 8 nucleotides matching TRBD2. The ends lost 3 bases at V and 6 bases at J; junction bases unmatched: 3. CDR3 length: 14 amino acids. As DNA, the CDR3 is TGTGCCAGCAGTTTTGGAGCGGGAGCCGGGGAGCTGTTTTTT. Translation gives CASSFGAGAGELFF.

This chain connects TRBV6-5 to TRBJ1-2; no clear D gene. Deletions cut 0 bases from V and 8 bases from J, with 13 bases between. Germline lookup yields CDR1 MNHEY and CDR2 SVGAGI. This CDR3 region has 14 residues. The CDR3 bases are TGTGCCAGCAGTTACTCTGGGGAGCCCGGGGGCTACACCTTC. Protein product: CASSYSGEPGGYTF.

A few counts support this clonotype. The chain joins TRBV19 to TRBJ2-1; TRBD1 might be the D (6 bases). This CDR3 comprises 14 residues. The germline V gene encodes CDR1 LNHDA and CDR2 SQIVND (reference sequence). Trimming stripped 2 bases from V and 8 bases from J, with 13 bases between. This chain's CDR3 is CASSILTGSYEQFF. The CDR3 nucleotides are TGTGCCAGTAGTATACTAACAGGGTCCTATGAGCAGTTCTTC. Drawing the rest from reference TRBV19 and TRBJ2-1, the complete variable domain is DGGITQSPKYLFRKEGQNVTLSCEQNLNHDAMYWYRQDPGQGLRLIYYSQIVNDFQKGDIAEGYSVSREKKESFPLTVTSAQKNPTAFYLCASSILTGSYEQFFGPGTRLTVL.

V gene TRBV10-3 combines with J gene TRBJ1-3, with 8 bases that match TRBD1. Germline V gene data show CDR1 as ENHRY and CDR2 as SYGVKD. V lost 10 bases to trimming and J lost 0 bases; unmatched junction nucleotides: 11. The CDR3 sequence is 16 residues long. This chain's CDR3 is CATHPGTGRSGNTIYF. CDR3 nucleotides: TGTGCCACTCACCCCGGGACAGGTCGCTCTGGAAACACCATATATTTT.

The J gene is TRBJ1-1, the V gene TRBV19; no definite D call. Trimming stripped 3 bases from V and 2 bases from J, with 7 bases between. CDR3 length: 13 residues. Germline assignment: CDR1 LNHDA and CDR2 SQIVND (reference sequence). The CDR3 DNA is TGTGCCAGTAGTATGGGCGGTAACACTGAAGCTTTCTTT. Its translation: CASSMGGNTEAFF. Full variable domain (outside the CDR3, taken from reference TRBV19 and TRBJ1-1): DGGITQSPKYLFRKEGQNVTLSCEQNLNHDAMYWYRQDPGQGLRLIYYSQIVNDFQKGDIAEGYSVSREKKESFPLTVTSAQKNPTAFYLCASSMGGNTEAFFGQGTRLTVV.

This sequence joins TRBV3-1 and TRBJ2-3; no firm D call. The length of the CDR3 is 15 residues. Between the trimmed V and J ends, which lost 3 bases and 1 base, there was a span of 11 bases. In germline, CDR1 is LGHDT, CDR2 YNNKEL (reference sequence). CDR3: CASSHVRRGTDTQYF. In nucleotides, the CDR3 is TGTGCCAGCAGCCACGTTAGGCGCGGCACAGATACGCAGTATTTT.

This clonotype was counted only a few times. This chain uses TRBV7-2 with TRBJ1-6; D may be TRBD1 (6 bases). V was clipped by 4 bases and J by 9 bases, with 13 bases between them. Germline CDR1 SGHTA, CDR2 FQGNSA. The CDR3 consists of 14 residues. The CDR3 DNA reads as TGTGCCAGCAGCTCGAGGGGGGGTAGTTCACCCCTCCACTTT. Amino acids: CASSSRGGSSPLHF. The whole variable domain, remainder taken from reference TRBV7-2 and TRBJ1-6, is GAGVSQSPSNKVTEKGKDVELRCDPISGHTALYWYRQSLGQGLEFLIYFQGNSAPDKSGLPSDRFSAERTGGSVSTLTIQRTQQEDSAVYLCASSSRGGSSPLHFGNGTRLTVT.

This chain links TRBV27 with TRBJ2-7, with D uncertain. Germline V gene lookup returns CDR1 MNHEY and CDR2 SMNVEV (reference sequence). The CDR3 totals 13 residues. V lost 2 bases and J lost 3, with 8 bases in between. Here the CDR3 reads CASSLIKGYEQYF. In DNA, the CDR3 is TGTGCCAGCAGTTTAATAAAGGGCTACGAGCAGTACTTC.

This clonotype was counted ten times or more. The gene calls are TRBV29-1 and TRBJ1-5; possibly TRBD1 for D (6 bases). V was cut by 5 bases and J by 4 bases, with 12 bases left in between. In germline, CDR1 is SQVTM, CDR2 ANQGSEA. CDR3 length: 13 residues. The CDR3 spells CSVRDNINQPQHF. The CDR3 nucleotides read TGCAGCGTTCGGGACAACATAAATCAGCCCCAGCATTTT.

The chain uses TRBV20-1 and TRBJ1-1, with a weak D call TRBD1 (5 bases). CDR1 and CDR2 (germline): DFQATT, SNEGSKA (reference sequence). Deletions cut 3 bases from V and 5 bases from J, with 10 bases between. The CDR3 has 12 residues. DNA of the CDR3: TGCAGTGCTAGTTTGGGGGGAACTGAAGCTTTCTTT. Translated: CSASLGGTEAFF.

The rearrangement uses TRBV18 and TRBJ1-5, with a weak D call TRBD1 (5 bases). CDR3 size: 14 residues. The germline V gene has CDR1 KGHSH and CDR2 LQKENI. V lost 6 bases to trimming and J lost 7 bases, with 16 bases between them. In nucleotides, the CDR3 is TGTGCCAGCTCGGAGGGGACCCCCAGGCAGCCCCAGCATTTT. It yields the protein CASSEGTPRQPQHF.

J is TRBJ2-7 and V is TRBV24-1; D gene uncertain. V was trimmed by 4 bases and J by 4 bases, leaving 10 bases between them. This CDR3 is built from 13 residues. Germline V gene data show CDR1 as KGHDR and CDR2 as SFDVKD. The CDR3 loop reads CATSETDGYEQYF. Here the CDR3 DNA reads TGTGCCACCAGTGAAACGGACGGATACGAGCAGTACTTC.

This clonotype was seen a handful of times. V is TRBV5-1 and J is TRBJ2-7; D gene uncertain. V was cut by 4 bases and J by 6 bases, with 8 bases left in between. Germline values: CDR1 SGHRS, CDR2 YFSETQ. CDR3 length equals 11 residues. Here the CDR3 reads CASSSSLEQYF. The CDR3 region has the DNA TGCGCCAGCAGCAGTAGCCTCGAGCAGTACTTC.

This clonotype was detected ten times or more. The CDR3 region is CSARAEREYAEQYF. For the CDR3, the DNA is TGCAGTGCTAGAGCGGAGCGGGAGTATGCCGAGCAGTACTTC. The rearrangement joins TRBV20-1 to TRBJ2-7; 8 nucleotides match TRBD2. Trimming removed 1 base from V and 6 bases from J; junction bases left unmatched: 8. In germline, CDR1 is DFQATT, CDR2 SNEGSKA (reference sequence). The CDR3 loop spans 14 amino acids.